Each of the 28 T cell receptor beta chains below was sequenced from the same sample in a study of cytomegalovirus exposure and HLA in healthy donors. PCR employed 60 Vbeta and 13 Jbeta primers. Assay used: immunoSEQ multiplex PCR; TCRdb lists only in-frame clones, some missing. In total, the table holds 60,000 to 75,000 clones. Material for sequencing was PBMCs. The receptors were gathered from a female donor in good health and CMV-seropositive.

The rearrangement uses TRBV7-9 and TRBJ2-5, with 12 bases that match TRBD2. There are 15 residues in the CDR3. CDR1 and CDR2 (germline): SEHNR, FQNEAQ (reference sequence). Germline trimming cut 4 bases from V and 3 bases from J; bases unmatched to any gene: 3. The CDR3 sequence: CASSYGLAGKETQYF. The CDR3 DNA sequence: TGTGCCAGCAGCTACGGACTAGCGGGAAAAGAGACCCAGTACTTC.

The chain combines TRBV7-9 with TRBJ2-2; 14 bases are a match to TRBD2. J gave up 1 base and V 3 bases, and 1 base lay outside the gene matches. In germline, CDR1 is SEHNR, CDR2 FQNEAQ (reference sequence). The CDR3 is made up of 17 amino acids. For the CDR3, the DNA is TGTGCCAGCAGCTTGGGACTAGCGGGAGTGAACACCGGGGAGCTGTTTTTT. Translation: CASSLGLAGVNTGELFF.

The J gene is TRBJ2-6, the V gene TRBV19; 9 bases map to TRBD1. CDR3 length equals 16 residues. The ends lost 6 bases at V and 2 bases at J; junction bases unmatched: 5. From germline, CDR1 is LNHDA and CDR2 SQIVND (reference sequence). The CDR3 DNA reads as TGTGCCAGTAGGGTCACAGGGGGCGCTGGGGCCAACGTCCTGACTTTC. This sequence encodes CASRVTGGAGANVLTF.

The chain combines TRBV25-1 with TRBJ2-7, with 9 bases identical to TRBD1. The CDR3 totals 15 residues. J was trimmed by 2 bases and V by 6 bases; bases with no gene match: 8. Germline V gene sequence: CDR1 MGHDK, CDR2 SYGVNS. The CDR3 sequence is CASSLGTGPTYEQYF. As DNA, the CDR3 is TGTGCCAGCAGCCTCGGGACAGGGCCCACCTACGAGCAGTACTTC.

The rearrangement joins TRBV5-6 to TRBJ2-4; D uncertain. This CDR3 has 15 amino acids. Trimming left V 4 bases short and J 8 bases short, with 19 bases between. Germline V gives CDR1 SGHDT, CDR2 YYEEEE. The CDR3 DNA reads TGTGCCAGCAGCGGCCCCGACTCGCACTATGACATTCAGTACTTC. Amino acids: CASSGPDSHYDIQYF.

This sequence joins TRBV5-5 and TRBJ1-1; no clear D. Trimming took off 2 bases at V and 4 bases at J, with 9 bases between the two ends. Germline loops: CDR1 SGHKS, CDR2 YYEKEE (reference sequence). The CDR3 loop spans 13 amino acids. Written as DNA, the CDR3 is TGTGCCAGCAGCTTTCAGGCTCTCACTGAAGCTTTCTTT. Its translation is CASSFQALTEAFF.

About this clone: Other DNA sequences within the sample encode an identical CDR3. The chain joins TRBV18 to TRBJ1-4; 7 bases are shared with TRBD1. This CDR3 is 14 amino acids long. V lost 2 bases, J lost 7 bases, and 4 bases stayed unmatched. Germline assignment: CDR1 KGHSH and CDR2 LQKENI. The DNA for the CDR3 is TGTGCCAGCTCACCAAGACAGGGTGGTGAAAAACTGTTTTTT. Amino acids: CASSPRQGGEKLFF.

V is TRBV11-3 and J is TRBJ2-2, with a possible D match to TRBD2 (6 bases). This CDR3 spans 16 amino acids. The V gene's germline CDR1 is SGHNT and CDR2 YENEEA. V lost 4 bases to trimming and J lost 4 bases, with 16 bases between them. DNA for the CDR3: TGTGCCAGCAGCTGGGGGACGGCGGGATCCACCGGGGAGCTGTTTTTT. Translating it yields CASSWGTAGSTGELFF.

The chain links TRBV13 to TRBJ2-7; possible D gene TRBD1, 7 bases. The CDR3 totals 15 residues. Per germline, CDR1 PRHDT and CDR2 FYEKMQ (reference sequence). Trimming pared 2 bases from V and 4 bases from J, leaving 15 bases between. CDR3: CASSLSRGTWYEQYF. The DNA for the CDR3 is TGTGCCAGCAGCTTATCCAGGGGGACTTGGTACGAGCAGTACTTC.

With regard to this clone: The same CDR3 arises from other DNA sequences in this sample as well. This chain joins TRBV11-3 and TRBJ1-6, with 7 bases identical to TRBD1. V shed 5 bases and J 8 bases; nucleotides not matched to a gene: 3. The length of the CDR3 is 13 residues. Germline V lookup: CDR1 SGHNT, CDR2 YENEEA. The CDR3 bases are TGTGCCAGCAGCCGGGACAGAGATTCACCCCTCCACTTT. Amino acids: CASSRDRDSPLHF.

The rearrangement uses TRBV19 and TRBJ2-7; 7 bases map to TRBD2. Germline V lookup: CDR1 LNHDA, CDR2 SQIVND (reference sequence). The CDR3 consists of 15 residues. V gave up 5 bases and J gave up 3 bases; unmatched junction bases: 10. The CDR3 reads CASSARAGNSYEQYF. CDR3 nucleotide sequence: TGTGCCAGTAGTGCTAGAGCGGGAAATAGCTACGAGCAGTACTTC.

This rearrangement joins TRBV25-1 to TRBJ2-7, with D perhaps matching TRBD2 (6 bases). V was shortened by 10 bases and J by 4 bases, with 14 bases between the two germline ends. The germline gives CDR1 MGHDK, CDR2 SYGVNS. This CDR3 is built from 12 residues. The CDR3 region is CATRNGGYEQYF. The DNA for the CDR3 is TGTGCCACCCGAAATGGGGGGTACGAGCAGTACTTC.

The CDR3 DNA follows: TGTGCCAGCAGCTCGTACTTGAACACAGATACGCAGTATTTT. It encodes CASSSYLNTDTQYF. The rearrangement joins TRBV7-2 to TRBJ2-3; D remains unclear. This CDR3 region has 14 residues. Germline V CDR1 and CDR2: SGHTA, FQGNSA. V lost 4 bases and J lost 2, with 10 bases in between.

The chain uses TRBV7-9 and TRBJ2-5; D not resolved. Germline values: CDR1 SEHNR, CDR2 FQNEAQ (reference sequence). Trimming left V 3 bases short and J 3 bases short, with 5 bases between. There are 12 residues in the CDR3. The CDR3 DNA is TGTGCCAGCAGCTTTACAGAAGAGACCCAGTACTTC. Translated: CASSFTEETQYF. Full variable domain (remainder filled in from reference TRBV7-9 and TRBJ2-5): DTGVSQNPRHKITKRGQNVTFRCDPISEHNRLYWYRQTLGQGPEFLTYFQNEAQLEKSRLLSDRFSAERPKGSFSTLEIQRTEQGDSAMYLCASSFTEETQYFGPGTRLLVL.

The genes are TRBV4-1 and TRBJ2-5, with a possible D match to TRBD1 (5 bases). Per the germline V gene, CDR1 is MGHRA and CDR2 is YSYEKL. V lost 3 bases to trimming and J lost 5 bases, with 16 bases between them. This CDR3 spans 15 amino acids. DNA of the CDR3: TGCGCCAGCAGCCAGACCGACAGTTCGGTGGAGACCCAGTACTTC. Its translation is CASSQTDSSVETQYF.

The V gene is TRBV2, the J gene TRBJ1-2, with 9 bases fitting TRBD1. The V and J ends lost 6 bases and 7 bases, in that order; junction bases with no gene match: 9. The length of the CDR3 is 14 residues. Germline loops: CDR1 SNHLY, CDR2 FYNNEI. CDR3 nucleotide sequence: TGTGCCAGCAGGGGGACAGGGACTGCGGGTGGCTACACCTTC. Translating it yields CASRGTGTAGGYTF. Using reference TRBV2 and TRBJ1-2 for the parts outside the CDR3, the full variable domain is EPEVTQTPSHQVTQMGQEVILRCVPISNHLYFYWYRQILGQKVEFLVSFYNNEISEKSEIFDDQFSVERPDGSNFTLKIRSTKLEDSAMYFCASRGTGTAGGYTFGSGTRLTVV.

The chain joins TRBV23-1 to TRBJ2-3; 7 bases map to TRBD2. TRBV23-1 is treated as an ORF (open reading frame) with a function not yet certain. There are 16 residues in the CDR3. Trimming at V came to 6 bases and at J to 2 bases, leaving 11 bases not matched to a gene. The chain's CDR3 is CASRFGGGRVTDTQYF. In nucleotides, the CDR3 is TGCGCCAGCAGATTCGGGGGAGGGAGGGTCACAGATACGCAGTATTTT.

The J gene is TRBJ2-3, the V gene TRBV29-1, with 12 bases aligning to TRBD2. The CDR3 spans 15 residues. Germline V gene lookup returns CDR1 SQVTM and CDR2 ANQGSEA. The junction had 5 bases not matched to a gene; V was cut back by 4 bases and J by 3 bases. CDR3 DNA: TGCAGCGTTGTGGCTAGCGGGGGGGCTACAGATACGCAGTATTTT. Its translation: CSVVASGGATDTQYF.

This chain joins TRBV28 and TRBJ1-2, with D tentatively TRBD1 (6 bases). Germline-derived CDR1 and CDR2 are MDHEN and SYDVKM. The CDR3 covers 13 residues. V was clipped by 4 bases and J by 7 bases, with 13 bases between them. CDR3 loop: CASSSAQGTGYTF. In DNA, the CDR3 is TGTGCCAGCAGTTCCGCACAGGGAACTGGCTACACCTTC.

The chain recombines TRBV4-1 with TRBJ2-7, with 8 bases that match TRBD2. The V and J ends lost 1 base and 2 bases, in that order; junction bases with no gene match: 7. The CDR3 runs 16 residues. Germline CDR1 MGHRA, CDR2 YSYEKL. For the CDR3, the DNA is TGCGCCAGCAGCCAAGTTAGCGGGACCTCCGCCTACGAGCAGTACTTC. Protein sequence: CASSQVSGTSAYEQYF.

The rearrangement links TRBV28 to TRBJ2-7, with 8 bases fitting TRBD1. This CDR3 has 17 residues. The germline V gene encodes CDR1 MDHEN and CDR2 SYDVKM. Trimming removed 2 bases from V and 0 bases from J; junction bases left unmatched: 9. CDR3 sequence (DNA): TGTGCCAGCAGTTTAACCGGACAGGGCCTTAGCTCCTACGAGCAGTACTTC. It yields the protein CASSLTGQGLSSYEQYF. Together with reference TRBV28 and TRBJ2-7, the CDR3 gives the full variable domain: DVKVTQSSRYLVKRTGEKVFLECVQDMDHENMFWYRQDPGLGLRLIYFSYDVKMKEKGDIPEGYSVSREKKERFSLILESASTNQTSMYLCASSLTGQGLSSYEQYFGPGTRLTVT.

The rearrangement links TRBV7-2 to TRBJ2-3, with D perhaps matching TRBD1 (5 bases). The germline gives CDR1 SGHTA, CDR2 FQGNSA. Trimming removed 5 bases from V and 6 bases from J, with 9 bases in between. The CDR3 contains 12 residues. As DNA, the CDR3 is TGTGCCAGCAGCGTGAACAGGGATACGCAGTATTTT. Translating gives CASSVNRDTQYF.

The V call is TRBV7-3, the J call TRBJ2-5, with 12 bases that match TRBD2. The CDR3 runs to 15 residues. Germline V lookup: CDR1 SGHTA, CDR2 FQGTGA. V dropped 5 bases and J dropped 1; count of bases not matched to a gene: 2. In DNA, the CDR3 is TGTGCCAGCAGCAAGACTAGCGGGGGCCAAGAGACCCAGTACTTC. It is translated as CASSKTSGGQETQYF. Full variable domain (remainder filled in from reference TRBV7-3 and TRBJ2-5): GAGVSQTPSNKVTEKGKYVELRCDPISGHTALYWYRQSLGQGPEFLIYFQGTGAADDSGLPNDRFFAVRPEGSVSTLKIQRTERGDSAVYLCASSKTSGGQETQYFGPGTRLLVL.

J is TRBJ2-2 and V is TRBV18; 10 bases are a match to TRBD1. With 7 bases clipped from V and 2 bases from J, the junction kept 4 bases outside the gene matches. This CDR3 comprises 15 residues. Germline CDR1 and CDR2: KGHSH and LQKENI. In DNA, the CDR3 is TGTGCCAGCTGCTGGACAGGGGGAAACACCGGGGAGCTGTTTTTT. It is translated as CASCWTGGNTGELFF.

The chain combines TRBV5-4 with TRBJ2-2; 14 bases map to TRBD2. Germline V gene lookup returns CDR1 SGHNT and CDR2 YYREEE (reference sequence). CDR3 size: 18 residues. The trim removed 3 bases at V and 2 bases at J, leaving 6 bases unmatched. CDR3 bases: TGTGCCAGCAGCTATGGGACTAGCGGGAGAGTCAACACCGGGGAGCTGTTTTTT. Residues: CASSYGTSGRVNTGELFF.

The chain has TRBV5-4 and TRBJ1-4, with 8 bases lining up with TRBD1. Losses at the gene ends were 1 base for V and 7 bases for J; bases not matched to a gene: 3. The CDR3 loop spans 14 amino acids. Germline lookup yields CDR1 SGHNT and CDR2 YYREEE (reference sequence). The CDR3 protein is CASSLQGATEKLFF. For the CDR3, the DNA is TGTGCCAGCAGCTTGCAGGGGGCTACTGAAAAACTGTTTTTT.

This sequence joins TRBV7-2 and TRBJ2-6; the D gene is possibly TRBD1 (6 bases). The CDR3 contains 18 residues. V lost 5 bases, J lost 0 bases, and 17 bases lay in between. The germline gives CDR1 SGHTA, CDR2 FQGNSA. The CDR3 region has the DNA TGTGCCAGCAGCCCCCTAGGCAGGGGCGGCTCTGGGGCCAACGTCCTGACTTTC. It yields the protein CASSPLGRGGSGANVLTF.

The CDR3 spells CAISGPEGLSTMEQFF. The CDR3 DNA is TGTGCCATCAGTGGGCCCGAGGGACTCAGTACGATGGAGCAGTTCTTC. The chain recombines TRBV10-3 with TRBJ2-1, with D tentatively TRBD2 (6 bases). V was trimmed by 4 bases and J by 10 bases, leaving 23 bases between them. The germline V gene encodes CDR1 ENHRY and CDR2 SYGVKD. The CDR3 runs 16 residues.